This TCR beta chain stems from a study of Ad26.COV2.S vaccination and SARS-CoV-2 variants. In the study overall: Trial arm assignment for the donor was COV1001 Ad26.COV2.S. The vaccine Ad26.COV2.S was put into the muscle once, or twice with 56 days between.

With 5 bases removed from V and 0 bases from J, the gap between germline ends came to 7 bases. The CDR3 extends over 14 amino acids. The germline V gene encodes CDR1 LNHDA and CDR2 SQIVND (reference sequence). The method was immunoSEQ multiplex PCR; TCRdb's version includes in-frame clones alone and lacks a portion of them. The sample has about 450,000 clones; approximately 92% are singletons. Noted treatment: some 20 received Ad26.COV2.S at low or high dose, single or two shots; about 5 received placebo; per-sample allocation not given. Repertoires come from day 63 after the first vaccine or placebo injection. Recruitment in Boston yielded a donor of adult age, 18-55 years. Details on this clone: Its target is not known.

Study observations and caveats: The TCR breadth and depth analyses may have produced an underestimate of total T cell responses.

Sequenced material: peripheral blood, taken in a trial of Ad26.COV2.S vaccine versus placebo. This chain joins TRBV19 and TRBJ2-2; D unresolved. The receptor was derived from a person aged 18-65 years who received the Ad26.COV2.S COVID-19 vaccine or a placebo. The CDR3 DNA is TGTGCCAGTAGTTATAACGCGAACACCGGGGAGCTGTTTTTT. Its protein is CASSYNANTGELFF.